A selection of T cell receptor beta chains follows, all from one sample in a study of cytomegalovirus exposure and HLA in healthy donors. Sequencing used immunoSEQ multiplex PCR; TCRdb keeps in-frame clones, though not all of them. The sample includes about 150,000 clones, more than 60% of them seen just once. Sequencing input: PBMCs. These receptors were collected from a middle-aged woman in good health and CMV-seronegative. Both conserved end residues are part of each CDR3. The D gene is left open where the match is weak. Part of the rows lack a size; the others show once, few, many or a class for expanded clones.

-	TRBV7-9	TRBJ1-2	-	TGTTCCAGCAGCACTTCTAACTATGGCTACACCTTC	CSSSTSNYGYTF
TRBD2	TRBV5-6	TRBJ2-7	-	TGTGCCAGCAGCTGGGGCCCCGCGACTAGCCGCAGCTCCTACGAGCAGTACTTC	CASSWGPATSRSSYEQYF
TRBD1	TRBV5-1	TRBJ2-3	-	TGCGCCAGCAAAGAGGGAGCAGGGGGCCTCACAGATACGCAGTATTTT	CASKEGAGGLTDTQYF
TRBD1	TRBV7-6	TRBJ1-1	-	TGTGCCAGCAGCTTCCAGGGGGACACTGAAGCTTTCTTT	CASSFQGDTEAFF
TRBD2	TRBV11-3	TRBJ2-3	few	TGTGCCACCACTAGCGGGAGGACGACAGATACGCAGTATTTT	CATTSGRTTDTQYF
-	TRBV5-4	TRBJ2-7	-	TGTGCCAGCAGCCCGGACCAGGGCCCCTACGAGCAGTACTTC	CASSPDQGPYEQYF
-	TRBV28	TRBJ1-1	once	TGTGCCAGCAGTGGAGGGGCCTTGAACACTGAAGCTTTCTTT	CASSGGALNTEAFF
-	TRBV2	TRBJ2-2	-	TGTGCCAGCAGTGAAATTATCCCTAACACCGGGGAGCTGTTTTTT	CASSEIIPNTGELFF
TRBD2	TRBV28	TRBJ2-3	few	TGTGCCAGCAGTCTGGGACTAGCGGGAGGAGATACGCAGTATTTT	CASSLGLAGGDTQYF
-	TRBV19	TRBJ1-5	few	TGTGCCAGTAGTATACAGGGAGGTCAGCCCCAGCATTTT	CASSIQGGQPQHF
-	TRBV5-1	TRBJ2-7	once	TGCGCCAGCAGCTTAGCAGGGCCCGACGAGCAGTACTTC	CASSLAGPDEQYF
-	TRBV7-2	TRBJ1-5	-	TGTGCCAGCAGCTTACTAGAAGGTCAGCCCCAGCATTTT	CASSLLEGQPQHF
-	TRBV7-6	TRBJ2-7	-	TGTGCCAGCAGCTTAGATGACAGGCCCTCCTACGAGCAGTACTTC	CASSLDDRPSYEQYF
TRBD1	TRBV6-4	TRBJ2-6	-	TGTGCCAGCACATTGCGAACACCGGGACAGGGGGCGTCAGGGGCCAACGTCCTGACTTTC	CASTLRTPGQGASGANVLTF
-	TRBV7-8	TRBJ2-5	-	TGTGCCAGCAGCTTAGGGAGTGTCCAAGAGACCCAGTACTTC	CASSLGSVQETQYF
-	TRBV5-1	TRBJ2-1	-	TGCGCCAGCAGCTTGGGGCTAACAGAAGTCGACAATGAGCAGTTCTTC	CASSLGLTEVDNEQFF
TRBD1	TRBV13	TRBJ1-2	-	TGTGCCAGCCGACAGGGGAATATCTATGGCTACACCTTC	CASRQGNIYGYTF
TRBD1	TRBV7-9	TRBJ1-1	-	TGTGCCAGCAGCTTAGGGGGACAGGGTGTCACTGAAGCTTTCTTT	CASSLGGQGVTEAFF
-	TRBV20-1	TRBJ2-7	-	TGCAGTGCTAGACGAACACCCGAGCAGTACTTC	CSARRTPEQYF
-	TRBV7-8	TRBJ1-2	few	TGTGCCAGCGTCCCGTCGAGGATGGACTATGGCTACACCTTC	CASVPSRMDYGYTF
TRBD1	TRBV4-2	TRBJ1-6	-	TGTGCCAGCAGCCAAGAAGGGGGCGTCGATTCACCCCTCCACTTT	CASSQEGGVDSPLHF
-	TRBV5-1	TRBJ2-2	-	TGCGCCAGCAGCTTGGTCCCAGGGAACACCGGGGAGCTGTTTTTT	CASSLVPGNTGELFF
-	TRBV7-7	TRBJ2-3	few	TGTGCTAGCAGCTTAGCCGACGGGGGCACAGATACGCAGTATTTT	CASSLADGGTDTQYF
-	TRBV5-4	TRBJ1-5	-	TGTGCCAGCAGCTTGGGGGGGGGTTTCAATCAGCCCCAGCATTTT	CASSLGGGFNQPQHF
TRBD2	TRBV23-1	TRBJ2-7	-	TGCGCCAGCAGGACCTCAAAAGGACTAGCGGATTACTACGAGCAGTACTTC	CASRTSKGLADYYEQYF
-	TRBV4-1	TRBJ1-1	-	TGCGCCAGCAGCCTAAGCCCGGGGATAGGGGACACCAACACTGAAGCTTTCTTT	CASSLSPGIGDTNTEAFF
TRBD1	TRBV12-5	TRBJ2-5	-	TGTGCTAGTGGTTTGGAAATTCCGGGACAGGTGTACTTC	CASGLEIPGQVYF
-	TRBV11-3	TRBJ2-5	-	TGTGCCAGCAGCTTACCCTTGGGGCAGTTCCAAGAGACCCAGTACTTC	CASSLPLGQFQETQYF
TRBD1	TRBV5-1	TRBJ1-1	-	TGCGCCAGCAGCGCCTTACAGGGGGGGACTGAAGCTTTCTTT	CASSALQGGTEAFF
-	TRBV5-4	TRBJ2-5	-	TGTGCCAGCAGCTTGGGGAGCTGGGAGACCCAGTACTTC	CASSLGSWETQYF
-	TRBV28	TRBJ1-6	-	TGTGCCAGCAGTCCTCGGGGGGGCCTTAATAATTCACCCCTCCACTTT	CASSPRGGLNNSPLHF
-	TRBV6-5	TRBJ2-7	-	TGTGCCAGCAGTTACATGGGGGCTGTTCCTACCTACGAGCAGTACTTC	CASSYMGAVPTYEQYF
-	TRBV15	TRBJ2-7	-	TGTGCCACCAGCAGGGGGGACTGGGGCGGATACGAGCAGTACTTC	CATSRGDWGGYEQYF
TRBD1	TRBV29-1	TRBJ1-2	-	TGCAGCGTTGAGTTTCGCTTGGGACAGGGGGCCACTAACTATGGCTACACCTTC	CSVEFRLGQGATNYGYTF
-	TRBV7-9	TRBJ1-5	-	TGTGCCAGCAGCTTAGATCATGATCAGCCCCAGCATTTT	CASSLDHDQPQHF
-	TRBV5-4	TRBJ1-2	-	TGTGCCAGCAGCTTATCATCAGGGTCCGGCTACACCTTC	CASSLSSGSGYTF
-	TRBV20-1	TRBJ1-2	once	TGCAGTGCTAGATCCCAGGGTGGCTACACCTTC	CSARSQGGYTF
-	TRBV14	TRBJ1-1	-	TGTGCCAGCAGCCAAGAAGGGATGGTAAGGGGGAACACTGAAGCTTTCTTT	CASSQEGMVRGNTEAFF
-	TRBV4-2	TRBJ2-1	-	TGTGCCAGCAGCCAAGTAGGGGGGGGCGGGCCTTCCTACAATGAGCAGTTCTTC	CASSQVGGGGPSYNEQFF
TRBD1	TRBV4-1	TRBJ1-2	-	TGCGCCAGCAGCCAGGTGGACAGGGTAGGGAGAGGCTACACCTTC	CASSQVDRVGRGYTF
-	TRBV15	TRBJ1-4	-	TGTGCCACCAGCAGAGATCAGGGGACGGGAGAAAAACTGTTTTTT	CATSRDQGTGEKLFF
TRBD2	TRBV10-3	TRBJ2-5	-	TGTGCCATCAGTGATGGACTAGCGGGAGTTGAGACCCAGTACTTC	CAISDGLAGVETQYF
-	TRBV2	TRBJ2-6	-	TGTGCCAGCAGGACGGAGGGTGGCGGTGCTGCCCTCTCTGGGGCCAACGTCCTGACTTTC	CASRTEGGGAALSGANVLTF
TRBD2	TRBV7-9	TRBJ2-1	once	TGTGCCAGCAGCCCAACAACAGAGGGAGGGAGGGCTCGAGGCGATGAGCAGTTCTTC	CASSPTTEGGRARGDEQFF
TRBD2	TRBV7-7	TRBJ2-1	-	TGTGCTAGCAGCTTAGCGGGGGGGGACAATGAGCAGTTCTTC	CASSLAGGDNEQFF
-	TRBV28	TRBJ1-1	-	TGTGCCAGCAGTTTAGGGGGGGCGACTGAAGCTTTCTTT	CASSLGGATEAFF
TRBD2	TRBV7-6	TRBJ2-7	-	TGTGCCAGCAGCCCCGGGGGGGGTTGGGAGCAGTACTTC	CASSPGGGWEQYF